This TCR beta chain came from a study of tumor and adjacent non-tumor tissue in lung cancer. The wider study: The cohort had roughly 11 adenocarcinoma, a couple of squamous cell and 1 small cell patients. On average, productive TCRbeta reads reached about 4 million per sample.

For this clonotype: One end of the junction does not line up with germline, which may come from a read error.

This sample's RNA came from whole unsorted tissue. More than 3 cm separated this lung sample from the edge of the tumor. Donors were chemotherapy-naive, newly diagnosed lung cancer surgical patients in China, August–late 2014. Per the germline V gene, CDR1 is SGHAT and CDR2 is FQDESV (reference sequence). This CDR3 is 17 amino acids long. The library came from three nested PCR rounds adapted from ARM-PCR protocols. One entry per CDR3 protein results from TCRdb running MiXCR on the multiplex PCR reads. This table holds roughly 90,000 distinct CDR3 sequences, more than 65% found once. The sample taken for sequencing was distant non-tumor lung tissue. The clonotype originates from a woman in her 50s with non-small cell lung cancer. The rearrangement links TRBV11-1 to TRBJ2-2; 7 bases agree with TRBD1. The DNA for the CDR3 is TGTGCCAGCAGGCCTGAGGAGAAAGGGGGCTACACTGGGGAGCTGTTTTTT. It encodes CASRPEEKGGYTGELFF.